The sequence of this TCR beta chain was determined in a study of blood T cell repertoires in COVID-19. Authors' data handling: Estimation of nucleated cell counts was performed using reference gene primer amplification. Clones were read by immunoSEQ multiplex PCR, and TCRdb kept only the in-frame ones, dropping some. Clonal size and the V and J genes are those of that table, whereas D and trimming came from the DNA. The data show about 240,000 clones, around 88% seen once. Sequenced input: PBMCs or T cells enriched from blood (not recorded which). This receptor was obtained from a woman between 40 and 50 years old with acute COVID-19.

The CDR3 here is CASSQPGLATWGKNIQYF. The CDR3 nucleotides read TGCGCCAGCAGCCAACCGGGACTAGCGACCTGGGGGAAAAACATTCAGTACTTC. The V and J genes are TRBV4-1 and TRBJ2-4, with TRBD2 identical over 10 bases. Germline trimming cut 2 bases from V and 4 bases from J; bases unmatched to any gene: 11. CDR1 MGHRA and CDR2 YSYEKL come from the germline V gene. The CDR3 covers 18 residues.